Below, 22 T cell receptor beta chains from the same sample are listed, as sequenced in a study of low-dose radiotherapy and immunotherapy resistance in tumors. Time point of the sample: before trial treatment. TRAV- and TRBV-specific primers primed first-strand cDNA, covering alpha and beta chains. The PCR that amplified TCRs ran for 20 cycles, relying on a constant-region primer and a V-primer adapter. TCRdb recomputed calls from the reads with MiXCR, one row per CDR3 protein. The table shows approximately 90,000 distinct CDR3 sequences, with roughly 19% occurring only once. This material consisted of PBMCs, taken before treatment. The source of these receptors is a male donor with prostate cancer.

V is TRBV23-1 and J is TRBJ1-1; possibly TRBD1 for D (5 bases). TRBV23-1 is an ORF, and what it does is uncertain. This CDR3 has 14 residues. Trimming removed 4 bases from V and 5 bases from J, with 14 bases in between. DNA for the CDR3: TGCGCCAGCAGTCTTAAGGTGGGGGGAACTGAAGCTTTCTTT. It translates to CASSLKVGGTEAFF.

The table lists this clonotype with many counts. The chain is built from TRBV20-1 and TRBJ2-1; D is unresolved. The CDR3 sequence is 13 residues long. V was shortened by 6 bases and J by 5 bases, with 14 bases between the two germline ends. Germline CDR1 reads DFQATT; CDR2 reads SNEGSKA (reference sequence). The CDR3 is CSAPAPLNNEQFF. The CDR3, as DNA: TGCAGTGCCCCCGCGCCCCTTAACAATGAGCAGTTCTTC.

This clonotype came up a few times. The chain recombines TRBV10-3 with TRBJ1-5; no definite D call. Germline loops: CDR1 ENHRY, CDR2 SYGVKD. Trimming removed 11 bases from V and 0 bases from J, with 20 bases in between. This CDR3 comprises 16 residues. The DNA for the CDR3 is TGTGCCTCGAGCTACGATGAGACAAATAGCAATCAGCCCCAGCATTTT. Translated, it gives CASSYDETNSNQPQHF.

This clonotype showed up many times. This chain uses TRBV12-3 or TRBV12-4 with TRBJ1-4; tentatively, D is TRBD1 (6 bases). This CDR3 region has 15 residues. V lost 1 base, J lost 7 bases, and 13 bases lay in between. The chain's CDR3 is CASSLDTGLGEKLFF. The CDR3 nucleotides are TGTGCCAGCAGTTTAGATACAGGGCTCGGTGAAAAACTGTTTTTT.

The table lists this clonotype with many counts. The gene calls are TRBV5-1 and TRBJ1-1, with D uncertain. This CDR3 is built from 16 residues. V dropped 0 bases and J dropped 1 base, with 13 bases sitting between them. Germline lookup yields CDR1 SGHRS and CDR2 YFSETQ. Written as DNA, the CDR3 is TGCGCCAGCAGCTTGGTCAGCGGGTTCGGGAACACTGAAGCTTTCTTT. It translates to CASSLVSGFGNTEAFF. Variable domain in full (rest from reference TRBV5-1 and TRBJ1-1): KAGVTQTPRYLIKTRGQQVTLSCSPISGHRSVSWYQQTPGQGLQFLFEYFSETQRNKGNFPGRFSGRQFSNSRSEMNVSTLELGDSALYLCASSLVSGFGNTEAFFGQGTRLTVV.

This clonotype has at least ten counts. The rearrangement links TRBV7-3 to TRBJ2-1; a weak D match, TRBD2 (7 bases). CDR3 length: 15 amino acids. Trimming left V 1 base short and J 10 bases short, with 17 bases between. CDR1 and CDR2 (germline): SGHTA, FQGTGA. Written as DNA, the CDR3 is TGTGCCAGCAGCTTAAGGGGGGGGCCCCTAAACGAGCAGTTCTTC. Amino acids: CASSLRGGPLNEQFF.

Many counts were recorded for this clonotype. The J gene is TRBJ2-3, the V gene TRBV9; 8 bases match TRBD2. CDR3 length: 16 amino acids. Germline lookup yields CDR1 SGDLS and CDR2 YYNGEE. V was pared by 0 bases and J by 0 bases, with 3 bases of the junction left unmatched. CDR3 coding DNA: TGTGCCAGCAGCGTAGGTAGCGGGACTAGCACAGATACGCAGTATTTT. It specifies CASSVGSGTSTDTQYF.

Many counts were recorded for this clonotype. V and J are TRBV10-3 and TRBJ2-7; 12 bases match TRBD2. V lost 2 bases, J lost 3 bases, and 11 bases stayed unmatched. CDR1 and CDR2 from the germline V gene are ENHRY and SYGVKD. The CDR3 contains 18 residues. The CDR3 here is CAISEQLGTSGLGYEQYF. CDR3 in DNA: TGTGCCATCAGTGAGCAGTTGGGGACTAGCGGGTTGGGCTACGAGCAGTACTTC.

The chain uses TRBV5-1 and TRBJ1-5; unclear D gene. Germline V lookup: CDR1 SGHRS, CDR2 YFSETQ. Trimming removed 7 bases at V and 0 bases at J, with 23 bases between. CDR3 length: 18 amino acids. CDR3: CASPDDRKTGDSNQPQHF. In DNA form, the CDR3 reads TGCGCCAGCCCGGACGATCGGAAAACTGGGGATAGCAATCAGCCCCAGCATTTT.

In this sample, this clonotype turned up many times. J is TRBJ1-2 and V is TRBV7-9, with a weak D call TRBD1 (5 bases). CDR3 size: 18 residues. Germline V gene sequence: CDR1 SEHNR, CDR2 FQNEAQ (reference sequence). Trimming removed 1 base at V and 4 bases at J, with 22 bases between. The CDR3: CASSLEGRGAAPGYGYTF. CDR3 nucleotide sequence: TGTGCCAGCAGCTTAGAGGGGCGAGGAGCTGCACCTGGCTATGGCTACACCTTC.

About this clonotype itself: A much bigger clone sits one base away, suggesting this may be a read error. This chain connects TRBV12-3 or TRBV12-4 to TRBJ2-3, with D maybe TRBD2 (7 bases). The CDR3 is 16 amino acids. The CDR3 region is CASSSYGGGNTDTQNF. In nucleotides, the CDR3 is TGTGCCAGCAGTTCGTATGGCGGGGGCAACACAGATACGCAGAATTTT.

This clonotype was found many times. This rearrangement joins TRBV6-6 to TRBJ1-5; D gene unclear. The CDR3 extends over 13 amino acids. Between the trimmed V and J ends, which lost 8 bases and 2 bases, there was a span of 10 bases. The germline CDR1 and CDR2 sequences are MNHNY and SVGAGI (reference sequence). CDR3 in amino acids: CASRGRGNQPQHF. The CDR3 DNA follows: TGTGCCAGCCGGGGAAGGGGCAATCAGCCCCAGCATTTT.

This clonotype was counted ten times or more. CDR3 protein: CASSQVGAGGPLNEQFF. The CDR3 region has the DNA TGTGCCAGCAGCCAAGTAGGAGCGGGGGGACCGCTCAATGAGCAGTTCTTC. The chain links TRBV3-1 to TRBJ2-1, with 9 bases identical to TRBD2. Germline V gene sequence: CDR1 LGHDT, CDR2 YNNKEL (reference sequence). The CDR3 totals 17 residues. V shed 1 base, J shed 6 bases, and the junction held 10 bases outside the gene matches.

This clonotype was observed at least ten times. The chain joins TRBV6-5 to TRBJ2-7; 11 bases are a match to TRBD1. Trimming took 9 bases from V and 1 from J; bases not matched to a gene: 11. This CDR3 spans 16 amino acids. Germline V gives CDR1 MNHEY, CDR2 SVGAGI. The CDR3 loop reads CASYHSGTGGSYEQYF. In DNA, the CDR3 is TGTGCCAGTTATCACTCCGGGACAGGGGGGTCCTACGAGCAGTACTTC.

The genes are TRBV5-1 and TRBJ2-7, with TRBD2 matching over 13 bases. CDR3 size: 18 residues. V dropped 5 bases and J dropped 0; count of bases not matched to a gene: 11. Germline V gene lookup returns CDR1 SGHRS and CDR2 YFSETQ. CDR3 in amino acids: CASRAGTSGAGSSYEQYF. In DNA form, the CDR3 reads TGCGCCAGCAGGGCCGGGACTAGCGGGGCTGGCAGCTCCTACGAGCAGTACTTC.

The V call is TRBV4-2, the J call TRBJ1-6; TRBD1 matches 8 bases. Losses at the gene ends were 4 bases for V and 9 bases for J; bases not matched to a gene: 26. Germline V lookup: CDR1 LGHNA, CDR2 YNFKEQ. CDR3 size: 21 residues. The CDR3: CASSLKLAGTGANRGGSPLHF. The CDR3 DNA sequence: TGTGCCAGCAGCCTAAAACTGGCTGGGACAGGAGCCAATCGAGGAGGTTCACCCCTCCACTTT.

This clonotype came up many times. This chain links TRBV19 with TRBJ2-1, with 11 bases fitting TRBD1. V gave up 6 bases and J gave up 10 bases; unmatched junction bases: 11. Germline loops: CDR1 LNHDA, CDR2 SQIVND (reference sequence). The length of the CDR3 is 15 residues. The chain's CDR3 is CASSLGQGVDVEQFF. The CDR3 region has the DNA TGTGCCAGTAGCCTGGGACAGGGGGTCGATGTAGAGCAGTTCTTC.

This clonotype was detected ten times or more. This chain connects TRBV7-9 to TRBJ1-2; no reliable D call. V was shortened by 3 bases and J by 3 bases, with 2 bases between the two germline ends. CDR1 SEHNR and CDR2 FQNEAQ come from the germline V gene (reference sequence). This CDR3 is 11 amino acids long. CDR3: CASSLDYGYTF. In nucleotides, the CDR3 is TGTGCCAGCAGCTTGGACTATGGCTACACCTTC.

Here the CDR3 reads CASRNANRDDEQFF. CDR3 coding DNA: TGCGCCAGCCGCAACGCGAACAGGGACGATGAGCAGTTCTTC. This chain links TRBV5-1 with TRBJ2-1, with D maybe TRBD1 (6 bases). The CDR3 runs 14 residues. Germline values: CDR1 SGHRS, CDR2 YFSETQ. V was trimmed by 7 bases and J by 8 bases, leaving 19 bases between them.

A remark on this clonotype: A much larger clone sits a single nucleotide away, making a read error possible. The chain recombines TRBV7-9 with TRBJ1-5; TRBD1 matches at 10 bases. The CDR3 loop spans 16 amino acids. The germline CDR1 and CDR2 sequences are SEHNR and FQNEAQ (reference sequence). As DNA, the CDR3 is TGTGCCAGCATCTTAGGACAGGGGGGACGTAATCAGCCCCAGCATTTT. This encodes CASILGQGGRNQPQHF.

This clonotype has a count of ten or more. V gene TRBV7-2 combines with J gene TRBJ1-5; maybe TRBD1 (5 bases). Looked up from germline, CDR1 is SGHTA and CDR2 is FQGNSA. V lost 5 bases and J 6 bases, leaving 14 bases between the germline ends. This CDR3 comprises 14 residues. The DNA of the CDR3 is TGTGCCAGCAGCCTTGGGGGGACGGTTCAGCCCCAGCATTTT. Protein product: CASSLGGTVQPQHF.

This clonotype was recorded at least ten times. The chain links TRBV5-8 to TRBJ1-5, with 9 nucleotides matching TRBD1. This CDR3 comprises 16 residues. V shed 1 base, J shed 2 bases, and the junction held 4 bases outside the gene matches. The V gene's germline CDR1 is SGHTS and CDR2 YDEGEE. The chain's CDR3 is CASSLTGGRGNQPQHF. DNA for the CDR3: TGTGCCAGCAGCTTGACAGGGGGCCGCGGCAATCAGCCCCAGCATTTT. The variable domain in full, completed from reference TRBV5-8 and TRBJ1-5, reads EAGVTQSPTHLIKTRGQQATLRCSPISGHTSVYWYQQALGLGLQFLLWYDEGEERNRGNFPPRFSGRQFPNYSSELNVNALELEDSALYLCASSLTGGRGNQPQHFGDGTRLSIL.